The 7 T cell receptor beta chains given below trace back to one sample, sequenced in a study of identical twins. One entry per CDR3 protein results from TCRdb running MiXCR on the 5' RACE reads. The data show 500,000 or so distinct CDR3 sequences, roughly an eighth seen once. A further study also used this sample, focusing on yellow fever vaccine responses in identical twins.

The sequenced material came from CD4+ T cells sorted from blood. The receptors originated from a woman between 18 and 29 years old in good health.

The sample holds many counts of this clonotype. At one boundary the junction diverges from the germline segment, which might be a read error. The chain is built from TRBV7-7 and TRBJ2-2; D gene unclear. Germline values: CDR1 SSHAT, CDR2 FNYEAQ (reference sequence). The CDR3 runs 14 residues. Here the CDR3 DNA reads TGTGCTAGCAGCTTAATACCTAACACCGGGGAGCTGTTTTTT. Translation: CASSLIPNTGELFF.

The chain is built from TRBV5-6 and TRBJ2-3, with D unclear. The CDR3 runs 16 residues. Germline CDR1 is SGHDT and CDR2 is YYEEEE. V lost 0 bases to trimming and J lost 2 bases, with 13 bases between them. CDR3 amino acids: CASSLGAWESTDTQYF. Written as DNA, the CDR3 is TGTGCCAGCAGCTTGGGCGCGTGGGAATCCACAGATACGCAGTATTTT.

This chain uses TRBV29-1 with TRBJ2-1; 7 nucleotides agree with TRBD2. With 6 bases clipped from V and 8 bases from J, the junction kept 4 bases outside the gene matches. The germline V gene encodes CDR1 SQVTM and CDR2 ANQGSEA. The CDR3 has 11 residues. CDR3: CSVGDYDEQFF. Here the CDR3 DNA reads TGCAGCGTGGGGGACTATGATGAGCAGTTCTTC.

This chain uses TRBV20-1 with TRBJ1-2; D not certain. The V end lost 1 base, the J end lost 2 bases, and 8 bases lay between the germline ends. The germline V gene has CDR1 DFQATT and CDR2 SNEGSKA (reference sequence). The CDR3 has 13 residues. Here the CDR3 DNA reads TGCAGTGCTAGAGTGTCACAGAACTATGGCTACACCTTC. Amino acids: CSARVSQNYGYTF.

This clonotype was seen more than once but under ten times. The chain recombines TRBV28 with TRBJ2-1; D gene unclear. The V and J ends lost 5 bases and 0 bases respectively, with 11 bases between them. This CDR3 region has 15 residues. CDR1 and CDR2 from the germline V gene are MDHEN and SYDVKM. The CDR3 coding sequence is TGTGCCAGCAGTCGTCTCGCGAGCTCCTACAATGAGCAGTTCTTC. This sequence encodes CASSRLASSYNEQFF. Variable domain in full (rest from reference TRBV28 and TRBJ2-1): DVKVTQSSRYLVKRTGEKVFLECVQDMDHENMFWYRQDPGLGLRLIYFSYDVKMKEKGDIPEGYSVSREKKERFSLILESASTNQTSMYLCASSRLASSYNEQFFGPGTRLTVL.

This rearrangement joins TRBV5-5 to TRBJ2-7; D might be TRBD1 or TRBD2, each matching 5 bases. The CDR3 has 14 amino acids. The germline V gene encodes CDR1 SGHKS and CDR2 YYEKEE (reference sequence). V was pared by 5 bases and J by 2 bases, with 14 bases between. CDR3 protein: CASRPGTVPYEQYF. CDR3 DNA sequence: TGTGCCAGCAGACCCGGGACGGTCCCCTACGAGCAGTACTTC.

In this sample, this clonotype turned up a few times. Here the CDR3 DNA reads TGCGCCAGCAGCCCCAAAGCGGGGGCCCTCGGAGATACGCAGTATTTT. Its protein is CASSPKAGALGDTQYF. This chain uses TRBV5-1 with TRBJ2-3; 8 positions agree with TRBD2. Trimming took 4 bases from V and 5 from J; bases not matched to a gene: 12. The CDR3 contains 16 residues. Looked up from germline, CDR1 is SGHRS and CDR2 is YFSETQ. Full variable domain (outside the CDR3, taken from reference TRBV5-1 and TRBJ2-3): KAGVTQTPRYLIKTRGQQVTLSCSPISGHRSVSWYQQTPGQGLQFLFEYFSETQRNKGNFPGRFSGRQFSNSRSEMNVSTLELGDSALYLCASSPKAGALGDTQYFGPGTRLTVL.